Below are 9 T cell receptor beta chains sequenced from a single sample in a study of cytomegalovirus exposure and HLA in healthy donors. Method: immunoSEQ multiplex PCR; TCRdb's copy keeps in-frame clones and lacks some. Among 150,000 to 160,000 clones, about 86% were seen once, and the ten largest hold about 2.2%. The sequenced material came from PBMCs. The receptors stem from a human donor in good health.

This clone occurred a few times. The chain recombines TRBV6-1 with TRBJ1-2; D remains unclear. Germline V lookup: CDR1 MNHNS, CDR2 SASEGT. Trimming took off 1 base at V and 2 bases at J, with 8 bases between the two ends. There are 14 residues in the CDR3. Here the CDR3 reads CASSEVAENYGYTF. The CDR3 region has the DNA TGTGCCAGCAGTGAAGTAGCGGAGAACTATGGCTACACCTTC.

The rearrangement joins TRBV7-2 to TRBJ1-1, with D unresolved. CDR1 and CDR2 (germline): SGHTA, FQGNSA. The CDR3 has 15 amino acids. V shed 0 bases and J shed 6 bases, with 14 bases lying between them. CDR3 DNA: TGTGCCAGCAGCTTAGCGGGTGTCCCGCTAGCTGAAGCTTTCTTT. Its protein is CASSLAGVPLAEAFF.

The gene calls are TRBV15 and TRBJ1-2, with D hard to call. Germline loops: CDR1 LNHNV, CDR2 YYDKDF (reference sequence). Trimming stripped 0 bases from V and 4 bases from J, with 6 bases between. CDR3 length equals 13 residues. This CDR3 reads CATSRDASYGYTF. CDR3 bases: TGTGCCACCAGCAGAGATGCGAGCTATGGCTACACCTTC. The full variable domain, completed using reference TRBV15 and TRBJ1-2, is DAMVIQNPRYQVTQFGKPVTLSCSQTLNHNVMYWYQQKSSQAPKLLFHYYDKDFNNEADTPDNFQSRRPNTSFCFLDIRSPGLGDTAMYLCATSRDASYGYTFGSGTRLTVV.

The chain carries TRBV6-1 and TRBJ2-7; 7 bases map to TRBD2. Germline trimming cut 8 bases from V and 3 bases from J; bases unmatched to any gene: 10. This CDR3 is 14 amino acids long. Germline V lookup: CDR1 MNHNS, CDR2 SASEGT. CDR3 DNA sequence: TGTGCCAGCTCGAAGGTCGGGGGGAACTACGAGCAGTACTTC. Translated: CASSKVGGNYEQYF.

J is TRBJ1-1 and V is TRBV5-6; D unclear. The length of the CDR3 is 15 residues. Germline V lookup: CDR1 SGHDT, CDR2 YYEEEE. V was pared by 6 bases and J by 0 bases, with 15 bases between. The CDR3 here is CASTIRQALNTEAFF. CDR3 sequence (DNA): TGTGCCAGCACTATACGGCAGGCTTTGAACACTGAAGCTTTCTTT.

This sequence joins TRBV28 and TRBJ2-4, with D possibly matching TRBD1 (6 bases). Germline V CDR1 and CDR2: MDHEN, SYDVKM. The germline V and J ends were trimmed by 2 bases and 1 base, with 6 bases remaining between them. This CDR3 region has 14 residues. The CDR3 nucleotides read TGTGCCAGCAGTTTAAGGGGGGCCAAAAACATTCAGTACTTC. Protein: CASSLRGAKNIQYF.

This clone was seen only once. Written as DNA, the CDR3 is TGTGCCAGCACCCAACAGGGGGTTAGGACTGAAGCTTTCTTT. Translated, it gives CASTQQGVRTEAFF. This chain joins TRBV2 and TRBJ1-1; 8 nucleotides align to TRBD1. The length of the CDR3 is 14 residues. CDR1 and CDR2 from the germline V gene are SNHLY and FYNNEI. With 7 bases clipped from V and 5 bases from J, the junction kept 9 bases outside the gene matches.

J is TRBJ1-6 and V is TRBV6-4, with a possible D match to TRBD1 (6 bases). Germline V CDR1 and CDR2: MRHNA, SNTAGT. Trimming shortened V by 6 bases and J by 10 bases, and 13 bases separated the two germline ends. The CDR3 has 13 amino acids. The CDR3 is CASSFGTNSPLHF. The CDR3 nucleotides are TGTGCCAGCAGCTTTGGGACAAACTCACCCCTCCACTTT.

This chain links TRBV6-5 with TRBJ1-2, with a weak D call TRBD1 (5 bases). Trimming took 2 bases from V and 8 from J, leaving 18 bases between them. The CDR3 has 15 amino acids. From germline, CDR1 is MNHEY and CDR2 SVGAGI. CDR3 DNA sequence: TGTGCCAGCAGTTACGAGTCCCAGGGTGTAGGCGGCTACACCTTC. Translated: CASSYESQGVGGYTF.